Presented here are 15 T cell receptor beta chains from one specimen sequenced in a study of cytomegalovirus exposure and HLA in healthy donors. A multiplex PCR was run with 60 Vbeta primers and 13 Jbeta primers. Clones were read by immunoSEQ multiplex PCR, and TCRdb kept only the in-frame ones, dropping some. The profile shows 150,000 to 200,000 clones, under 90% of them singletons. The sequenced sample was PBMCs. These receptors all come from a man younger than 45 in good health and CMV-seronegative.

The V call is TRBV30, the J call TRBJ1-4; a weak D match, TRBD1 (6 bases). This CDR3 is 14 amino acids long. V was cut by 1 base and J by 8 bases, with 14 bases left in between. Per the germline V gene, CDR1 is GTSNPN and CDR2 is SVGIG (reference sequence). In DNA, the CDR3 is TGTGCCTGGAGTGGCCAGGGACAAGGGGAAAAACTGTTTTTT. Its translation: CAWSGQGQGEKLFF.

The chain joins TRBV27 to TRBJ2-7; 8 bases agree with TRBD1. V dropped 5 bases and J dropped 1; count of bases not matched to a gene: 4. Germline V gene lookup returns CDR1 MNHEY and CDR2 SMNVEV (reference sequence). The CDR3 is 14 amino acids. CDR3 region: CASSPTGGSYEQYF. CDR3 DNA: TGTGCCAGCAGTCCTACAGGGGGATCCTACGAGCAGTACTTC.

CDR3 DNA: TGCGCCAGCAGCCAAGATGACAGTCGCAATCAGCCCCAGCATTTT. It translates to CASSQDDSRNQPQHF. This chain connects TRBV4-1 to TRBJ1-5; D may be TRBD1 (5 bases). There are 15 residues in the CDR3. The ends were cut back, 0 bases at V and 2 bases at J, with 8 bases in the middle. CDR1 is MGHRA, CDR2 YSYEKL, per germline.

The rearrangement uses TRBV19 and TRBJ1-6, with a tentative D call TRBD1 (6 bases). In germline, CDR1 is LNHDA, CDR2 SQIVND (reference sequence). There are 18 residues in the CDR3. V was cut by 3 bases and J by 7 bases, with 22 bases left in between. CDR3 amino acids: CASSIRTSTGTKNSPLHF. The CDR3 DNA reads TGTGCCAGTAGTATTCGTACTAGTACAGGGACGAAGAATTCACCCCTCCACTTT. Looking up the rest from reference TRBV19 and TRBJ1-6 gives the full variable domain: DGGITQSPKYLFRKEGQNVTLSCEQNLNHDAMYWYRQDPGQGLRLIYYSQIVNDFQKGDIAEGYSVSREKKESFPLTVTSAQKNPTAFYLCASSIRTSTGTKNSPLHFGNGTRLTVT.

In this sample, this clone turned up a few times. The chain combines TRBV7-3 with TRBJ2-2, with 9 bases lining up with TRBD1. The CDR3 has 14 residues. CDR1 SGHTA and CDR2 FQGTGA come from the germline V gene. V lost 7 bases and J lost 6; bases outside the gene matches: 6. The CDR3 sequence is CASKRTGVAGELFF. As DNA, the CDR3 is TGTGCCAGCAAGAGGACAGGGGTGGCCGGGGAGCTGTTTTTT.

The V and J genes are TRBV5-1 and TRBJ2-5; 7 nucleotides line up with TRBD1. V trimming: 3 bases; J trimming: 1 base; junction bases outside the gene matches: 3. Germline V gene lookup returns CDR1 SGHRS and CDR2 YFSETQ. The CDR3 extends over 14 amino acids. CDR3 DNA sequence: TGCGCCAGCAGCTGGGGACAGTCCCAAGAGACCCAGTACTTC. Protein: CASSWGQSQETQYF.

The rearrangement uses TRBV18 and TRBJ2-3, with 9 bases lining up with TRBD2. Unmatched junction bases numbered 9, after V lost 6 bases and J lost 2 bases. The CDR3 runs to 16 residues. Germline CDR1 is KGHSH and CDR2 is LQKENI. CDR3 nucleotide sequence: TGTGCCAGCTCCCCTTCTGGCGGGAGGGTCACAGATACGCAGTATTTT. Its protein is CASSPSGGRVTDTQYF.

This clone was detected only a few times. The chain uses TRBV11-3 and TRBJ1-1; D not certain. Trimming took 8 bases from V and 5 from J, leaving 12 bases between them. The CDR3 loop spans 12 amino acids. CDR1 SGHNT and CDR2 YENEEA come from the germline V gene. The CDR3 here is CASRGYGTEAFF. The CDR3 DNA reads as TGTGCCAGCCGAGGGTATGGTACTGAAGCTTTCTTT.

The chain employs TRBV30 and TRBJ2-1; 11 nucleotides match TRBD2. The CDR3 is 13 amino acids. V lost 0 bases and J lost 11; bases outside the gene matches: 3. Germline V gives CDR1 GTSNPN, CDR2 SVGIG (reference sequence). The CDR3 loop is CAWSVGTSGKQFF. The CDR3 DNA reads TGTGCCTGGAGTGTAGGGACTAGCGGTAAGCAGTTCTTC.

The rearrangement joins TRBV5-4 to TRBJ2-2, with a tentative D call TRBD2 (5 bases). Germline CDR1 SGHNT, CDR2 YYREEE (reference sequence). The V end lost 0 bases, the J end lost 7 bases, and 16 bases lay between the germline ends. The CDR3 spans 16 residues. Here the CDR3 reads CASSLEQTARGGELFF. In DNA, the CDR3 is TGTGCCAGCAGCTTGGAACAAACAGCCCGGGGCGGGGAGCTGTTTTTT.

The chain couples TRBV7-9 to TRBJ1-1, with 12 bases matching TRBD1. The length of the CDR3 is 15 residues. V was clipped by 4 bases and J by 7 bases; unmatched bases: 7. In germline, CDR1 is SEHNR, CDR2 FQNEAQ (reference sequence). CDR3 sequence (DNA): TGTGCCAGCAGCTCCCCGGGACAGGGGGCTCTTGAAGCTTTCTTT. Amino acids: CASSSPGQGALEAFF.

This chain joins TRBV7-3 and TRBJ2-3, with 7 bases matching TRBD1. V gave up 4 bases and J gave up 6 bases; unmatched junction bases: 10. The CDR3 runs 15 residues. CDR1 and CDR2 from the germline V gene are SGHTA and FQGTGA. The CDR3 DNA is TGTGCCAGCAGCTCGACAGGGATTGTTGCGGATACGCAGTATTTT. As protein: CASSSTGIVADTQYF.

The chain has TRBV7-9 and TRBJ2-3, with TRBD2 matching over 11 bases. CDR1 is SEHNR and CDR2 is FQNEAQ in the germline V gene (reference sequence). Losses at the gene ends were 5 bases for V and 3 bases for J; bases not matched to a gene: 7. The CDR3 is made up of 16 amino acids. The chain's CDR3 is CASSARTSGLTDTQYF. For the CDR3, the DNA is TGTGCCAGCAGCGCCCGGACTAGCGGGTTGACAGATACGCAGTATTTT.

The CDR3 nucleotides are TGTGCCAGCAGCACTGAACTAGTTAATGAGCAGTTCTTC. Its translation is CASSTELVNEQFF. This chain joins TRBV5-6 and TRBJ2-1, with a weak D call TRBD2 (5 bases). The CDR3 runs 13 residues. Germline V gives CDR1 SGHDT, CDR2 YYEEEE. V lost 4 bases to trimming and J lost 7 bases, with 12 bases between them.

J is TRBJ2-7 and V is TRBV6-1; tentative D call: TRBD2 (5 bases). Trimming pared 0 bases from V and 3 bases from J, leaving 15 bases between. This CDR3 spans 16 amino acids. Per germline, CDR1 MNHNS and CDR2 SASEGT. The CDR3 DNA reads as TGTGCCAGCAGTGAAGCATTGGCGGGCGCAGGCTACGAGCAGTACTTC. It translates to CASSEALAGAGYEQYF.